This entry features one T cell receptor (beta chain) sequence. What this receptor recognizes is not known. The record has no base qualities; no much larger clone is one base away. These data are taken from a study of sequential checkpoint blockade in melanoma (dated by TCRdb to the late 2010s). Broadly, across the study: Using 1:1 randomization, the trial assigned patients either to first-line nivolumab followed by ipilimumab (arm A) or to ipilimumab followed by nivolumab (arm B). Maintenance nivolumab was given following each of the two trial sequences. Beyond this particular receptor, the publication reports: The response-prediction model combining TCR metrics and mutation burden needs validation in larger, independent patient cohorts.

The meaning of the sample's treatment or condition label: randomized to nivolumab then ipilimumab (arm A) or the reverse (arm B). None of the trial patients had been given prior DNA-damaging chemotherapy. A FACS Aria II flow cytometer was used to sort live CD3+CD8+ cells that were negative for CD19 and CD56 from thawed PBMCs. CheckMate 064, a randomized, open-label phase II trial of sequential checkpoint blockade, was the source of the samples, all of which came from patients with melanoma. Peripheral blood mononuclear cells were obtained through leukapheresis, purified using Ficoll-Paque, and frozen in human serum containing approximately 11% DMSO. Purity of sorted blood CD3+CD8+ cells was verified at >95% immediately after sorting, followed by DNA extraction. Including cysteine and phenylalanine, the CDR3 has 16 amino acids. CDR3 DNA only is kept here, 48 bases in frame from base 1. Trimming removed 5 bases from V and 8 bases from J; the gene matches leave 15 bases unexplained. Reading the germline V gene gives CDR1 MRHNA and CDR2 SNTAGT.

TCRbeta CDR3 regions were immunosequenced from genomic DNA with the immunoSEQ Assay. Prior to high-throughput sequencing, genomic DNA was amplified by bias-controlled multiplex PCR. The authors' analysis ran thus. To quantify the absolute abundance of each unique TCRbeta CDR3 region, the sequences were collapsed and filtered. Clonality, defined as 1 minus Pielou's evenness, was calculated using only productive rearrangements. Clones with significantly greater frequencies in on-treatment versus baseline samples were identified using a previously published method. TCRdb carries this immuneACCESS record with in-frame sequences only. Its versions omit some clonotypes, under half of them owing to an unresolved V gene in the studies checked, with the rest unexplained. V and J calls plus clone size are reproduced from that table; the DNA served to infer D and trimming. In all, the sample holds tens of thousands of clones, and almost 85% of those were seen once. Jointly, the top ten make up around 5.8% of the sample.

The origin of this receptor is a human donor with melanoma. Sequenced here: CD8+ T cells sorted from blood (inferred from file names), sampled from a patient given nivolumab and ipilimumab in sequence. The V and J genes are TRBV6-4 and TRBJ2-1, with 7 bases matching TRBD2. The bases are TGTGCCAGCAGTTCCTTGGGGGGGGAGTACCGTGATGAGCAGTTCTTC. Its coded protein is CASSSLGGEYRDEQFF.